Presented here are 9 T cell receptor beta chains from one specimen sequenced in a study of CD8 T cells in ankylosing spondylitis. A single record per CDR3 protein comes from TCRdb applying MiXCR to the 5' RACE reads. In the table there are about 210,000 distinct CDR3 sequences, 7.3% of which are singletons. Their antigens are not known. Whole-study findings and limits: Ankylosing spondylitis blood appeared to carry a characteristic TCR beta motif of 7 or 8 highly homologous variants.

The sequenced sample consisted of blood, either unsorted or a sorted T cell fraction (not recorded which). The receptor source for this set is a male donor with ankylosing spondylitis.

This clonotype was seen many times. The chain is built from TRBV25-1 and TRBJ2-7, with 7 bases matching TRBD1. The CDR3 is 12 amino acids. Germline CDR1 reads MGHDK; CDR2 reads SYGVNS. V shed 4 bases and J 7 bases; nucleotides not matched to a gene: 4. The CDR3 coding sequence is TGTGCCAGCAGTGTGACAGGGCGGGAGCAGTACTTC. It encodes CASSVTGREQYF.

Written as DNA, the CDR3 is TGCAGTGCTAGAGTAGCCAATGAGCAGTTCTTC. Protein: CSARVANEQFF. V is TRBV20-1 and J is TRBJ2-1; the D is unclear. The CDR3 totals 11 residues. Trimming shortened V by 1 base and J by 6 bases, and 4 bases separated the two germline ends. Germline CDR1 DFQATT, CDR2 SNEGSKA (reference sequence).

The CDR3 loop reads CASSQDPGTSGLTDTQYF. The CDR3 DNA reads as TGTGCCAGCAGCCAAGACCCCGGGACTAGCGGTCTCACAGATACGCAGTATTTT. V is TRBV3-1 and J is TRBJ2-3; 11 bases are a match to TRBD2. The CDR3 spans 18 residues. Per germline, CDR1 LGHDT and CDR2 YNNKEL (reference sequence). With V trimmed by 0 bases and J by 2 bases, 7 bases remained unmatched.

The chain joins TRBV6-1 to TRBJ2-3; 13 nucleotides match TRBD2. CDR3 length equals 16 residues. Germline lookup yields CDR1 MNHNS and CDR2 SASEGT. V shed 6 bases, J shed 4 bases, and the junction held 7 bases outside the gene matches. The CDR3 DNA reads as TGTGCCAGCAGCCAAGGGACTAGCGGGACGGCAGATACGCAGTATTTT. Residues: CASSQGTSGTADTQYF.

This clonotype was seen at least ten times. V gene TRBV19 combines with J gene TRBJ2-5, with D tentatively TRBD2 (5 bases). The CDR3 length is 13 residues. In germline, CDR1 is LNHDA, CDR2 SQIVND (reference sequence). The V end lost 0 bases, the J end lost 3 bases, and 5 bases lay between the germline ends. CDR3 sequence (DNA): TGTGCCAGTAGTATAGAGAGGGAAGAGACCCAGTACTTC. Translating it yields CASSIEREETQYF.

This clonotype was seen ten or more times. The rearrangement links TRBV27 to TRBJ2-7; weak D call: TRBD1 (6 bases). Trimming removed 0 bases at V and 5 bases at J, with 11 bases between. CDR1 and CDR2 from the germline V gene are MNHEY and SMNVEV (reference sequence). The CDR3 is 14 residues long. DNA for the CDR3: TGTGCCAGCAGTTTATCGAAACAGGGCAACGAGCAGTACTTC. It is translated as CASSLSKQGNEQYF.

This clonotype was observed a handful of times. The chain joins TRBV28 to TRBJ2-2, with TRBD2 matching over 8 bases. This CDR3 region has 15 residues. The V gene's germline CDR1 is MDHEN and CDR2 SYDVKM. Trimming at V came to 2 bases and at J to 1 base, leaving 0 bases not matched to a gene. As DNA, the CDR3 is TGTGCCAGCAGTTTAAGCGGGAGGAACACCGGGGAGCTGTTTTTT. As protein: CASSLSGRNTGELFF.

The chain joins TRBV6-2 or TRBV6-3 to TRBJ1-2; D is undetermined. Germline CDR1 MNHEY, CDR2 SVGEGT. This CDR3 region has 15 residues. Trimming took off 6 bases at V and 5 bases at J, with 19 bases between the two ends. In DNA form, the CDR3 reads TGTGCCAGCAGATTCGCCGGGGAGTACTCTTATGGCTACACCTTC. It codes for CASRFAGEYSYGYTF.

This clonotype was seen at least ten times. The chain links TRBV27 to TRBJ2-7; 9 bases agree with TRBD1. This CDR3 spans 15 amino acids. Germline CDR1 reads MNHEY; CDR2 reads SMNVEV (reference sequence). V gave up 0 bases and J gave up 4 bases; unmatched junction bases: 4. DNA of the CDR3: TGTGCCAGCAGTTTATCAGACAGGGGGTCTTACGAGCAGTACTTC. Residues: CASSLSDRGSYEQYF.